These 23 T cell receptor beta chains came from one sample sequenced in a study of identical twins. MiXCR, applied by TCRdb to the 5' RACE reads, yields one record per CDR3 protein. The profile shows 690,000 or so distinct CDR3 sequences, over 8.5% of them singletons. These data were likewise used in another study, on yellow fever vaccine responses in identical twins.

The sample comprised PBMCs. The origin of the receptors is a woman aged 18 to 35 in good health.

This clonotype was observed a few times. V gene TRBV13 combines with J gene TRBJ2-2; no clear D. The CDR3 is made up of 16 amino acids. Trimming pared 7 bases from V and 3 bases from J, leaving 18 bases between. Germline assignment: CDR1 PRHDT and CDR2 FYEKMQ (reference sequence). CDR3 residues: CASTNYHYRDTGELFF. Here the CDR3 DNA reads TGTGCCAGCACCAATTACCACTACAGAGACACCGGGGAGCTGTTTTTT.

Ten or more counts support this clonotype. This sequence joins TRBV28 and TRBJ1-6; D unresolved. The CDR3 length is 13 residues. Germline values: CDR1 MDHEN, CDR2 SYDVKM. V dropped 5 bases and J dropped 10 bases, with 12 bases sitting between them. Written as DNA, the CDR3 is TGTGCCAGCAGTGGAGGGAGGAACTCACCCCTCCACTTT. Translating gives CASSGGRNSPLHF.

This clonotype was observed a few times. The J gene is TRBJ2-1, the V gene TRBV6-6; possibly TRBD1 for D (8 bases). The CDR3 spans 13 residues. V was cut by 6 bases and J by 10 bases, with 16 bases left in between. Germline CDR1 and CDR2: MNHNY and SVGAGI (reference sequence). The CDR3 coding sequence is TGTGCCAGCAGCAACGGGGGGACAGGCGAGCAGTTCTTC. Protein: CASSNGGTGEQFF.

This clonotype has only a few counts. The chain combines TRBV11-3 with TRBJ2-7; maybe TRBD2 (6 bases). The CDR3 sequence is 16 residues long. Germline assignment: CDR1 SGHNT and CDR2 YENEEA. V lost 5 bases and J lost 0, with 17 bases in between. CDR3 nucleotide sequence: TGTGCCAGCAGCCCCACCGGGACTCTTAACTCCTACGAGCAGTACTTC. This sequence encodes CASSPTGTLNSYEQYF.

This clonotype was seen more than once but under ten times. This rearrangement joins TRBV7-9 to TRBJ1-5; 9 nucleotides align to TRBD1. The CDR3 has 15 amino acids. The V gene end was trimmed by 3 bases and the J gene end by 4 bases; junction bases not matched to a gene: 4. Germline-derived CDR1 and CDR2 are SEHNR and FQNEAQ (reference sequence). The CDR3 sequence: CASSLGTGYNQPQHF. The CDR3 bases are TGTGCCAGCAGCTTGGGGACAGGGTATAATCAGCCCCAGCATTTT.

This clonotype has a handful of counts. The genes are TRBV20-1 and TRBJ2-7; no clear D. V gave up 1 base and J gave up 3 bases, with 10 bases separating them. Per the germline V gene, CDR1 is DFQATT and CDR2 is SNEGSKA (reference sequence). This CDR3 region has 13 residues. The DNA for the CDR3 is TGCAGTGCTAGAGCTGGGTTTGACTACGAGCAGTACTTC. Protein sequence: CSARAGFDYEQYF.

V and J are TRBV6-2 or TRBV6-3 and TRBJ2-1; TRBD2 is a possible D gene (6 bases). V was cut by 8 bases and J by 4 bases, with 18 bases left in between. Germline CDR1 and CDR2: MNHEY and SVGEGT. The CDR3 contains 15 residues. CDR3: CASLRPGVGYNEQFF. The CDR3 DNA is TGTGCCAGCTTGAGACCGGGAGTTGGTTACAATGAGCAGTTCTTC.

This clonotype showed up just a few times. The genes are TRBV19 and TRBJ2-1, with D tentatively TRBD1 (6 bases). The germline V and J ends were trimmed by 6 bases and 2 bases, with 11 bases remaining between them. This CDR3 spans 14 amino acids. Germline CDR1 and CDR2: LNHDA and SQIVND (reference sequence). The CDR3 DNA follows: TGTGCCAGTAGCGCCCGGACAGCCTACAATGAGCAGTTCTTC. Protein sequence: CASSARTAYNEQFF.

The chain recombines TRBV12-3 or TRBV12-4 with TRBJ2-2; 8 nucleotides match TRBD1. Losses at the gene ends were 2 bases for V and 2 bases for J; bases not matched to a gene: 4. This CDR3 contains 16 residues. Written as DNA, the CDR3 is TGTGCCAGCAGTTTATTGGGACAGGAAAACACCGGGGAGCTGTTTTTT. Its translation: CASSLLGQENTGELFF.

This clonotype was found a few times. The genes are TRBV11-2 and TRBJ1-5, with no clear D. The length of the CDR3 is 13 residues. Germline V gives CDR1 SGHAT, CDR2 FQNNGV. Trimming left V 3 bases short and J 7 bases short, with 10 bases between. The CDR3 DNA reads TGTGCCAGCAGCTTTGGACCCCTCCAGCCCCAGCATTTT. This sequence encodes CASSFGPLQPQHF. The whole variable domain, filled in from reference TRBV11-2 and TRBJ1-5, reads EAGVAQSPRYKIIEKRQSVAFWCNPISGHATLYWYQQILGQGPKLLIQFQNNGVVDDSQLPKDRFSAERLKGVDSTLKIQPAKLEDSAVYLCASSFGPLQPQHFGDGTRLSIL.

This clonotype has at least ten counts. The chain links TRBV4-3 to TRBJ2-7; D is uncertain. Trimming removed 4 bases at V and 4 bases at J, with 17 bases between. This CDR3 is built from 15 residues. Germline-derived CDR1 and CDR2 are LGHNA and YSLEER. CDR3 nucleotide sequence: TGCGCCAGCAGCCCAGATTTAAGTAGAGAATACGAGCAGTACTTC. Residues: CASSPDLSREYEQYF.

This clonotype occurred a few times. In nucleotides, the CDR3 is TGTGCCAGCAGCTACGACAGGGATGGCTACACCTTC. This sequence encodes CASSYDRDGYTF. The V call is TRBV7-9, the J call TRBJ1-2, with 7 bases matching TRBD1. CDR1 is SEHNR, CDR2 FQNEAQ, per germline (reference sequence). The V gene end was trimmed by 4 bases and the J gene end by 6 bases; junction bases not matched to a gene: 2. The CDR3 consists of 12 residues. Supplemented by reference TRBV7-9 and TRBJ1-2, the full variable domain reads DTGVSQNPRHKITKRGQNVTFRCDPISEHNRLYWYRQTLGQGPEFLTYFQNEAQLEKSRLLSDRFSAERPKGSFSTLEIQRTEQGDSAMYLCASSYDRDGYTFGSGTRLTVV.

This clonotype was counted between two and nine times. The rearrangement uses TRBV6-6 and TRBJ2-7; D perhaps matches TRBD2 (6 bases). CDR1 is MNHNY and CDR2 is SVGAGI in the germline V gene (reference sequence). The CDR3 extends over 12 amino acids. The V and J ends lost 7 bases and 5 bases respectively, with 12 bases between them. CDR3: CASIGGHNEQYF. The CDR3 DNA reads TGTGCCAGCATCGGGGGTCACAACGAGCAGTACTTC.

This clonotype was counted a few times. The chain has TRBV12-3 or TRBV12-4 and TRBJ2-7; maybe TRBD1 (5 bases). The CDR3 covers 13 residues. V dropped 3 bases and J dropped 6 bases, with 12 bases sitting between them. The DNA of the CDR3 is TGTGCCAGCAGTTTTTACAAAGGGGTCGAGCAGTACTTC. This translates into CASSFYKGVEQYF.

The gene calls are TRBV5-1 and TRBJ1-5; D possibly corresponds to TRBD1 (5 bases). V gave up 0 bases and J gave up 4 bases, with 8 bases separating them. The CDR3 covers 14 residues. The V gene's germline CDR1 is SGHRS and CDR2 YFSETQ. The CDR3 DNA sequence: TGCGCCAGCAGCTTGGCAGGGATGAATCAGCCCCAGCATTTT. Translated, it gives CASSLAGMNQPQHF.

The sample holds a few counts of this clonotype. This chain connects TRBV3-1 to TRBJ2-2; TRBD2 matches at 7 bases. The length of the CDR3 is 15 residues. Germline lookup yields CDR1 LGHDT and CDR2 YNNKEL (reference sequence). J was trimmed by 8 bases and V by 0 bases; bases with no gene match: 6. The CDR3 reads CASSQDLRGGGELFF. In nucleotides, the CDR3 is TGTGCCAGCAGCCAAGATCTTCGGGGAGGGGGGGAGCTGTTTTTT.

This chain connects TRBV4-3 to TRBJ2-3; 10 nucleotides align to TRBD2. V lost 4 bases and J lost 7; bases outside the gene matches: 11. Looked up from germline, CDR1 is LGHNA and CDR2 is YSLEER. This CDR3 has 16 amino acids. CDR3 DNA: TGCGCCAGCAGCCCCTATTTAGCGGGGGGCTCGAATACGCAGTATTTT. Translation: CASSPYLAGGSNTQYF.

The CDR3 region has the DNA TGCGCCAGCAGCTTGGTAGGCCAGGGGTTGGGCAATGAGCAGTTCTTC. Its translation is CASSLVGQGLGNEQFF. The chain joins TRBV5-1 to TRBJ2-1, with D possibly TRBD1 on 6 matching bases. The CDR3 consists of 16 residues. V shed 0 bases and J shed 6 bases, with 16 bases lying between them. CDR1 is SGHRS and CDR2 is YFSETQ in the germline V gene.

Written as DNA, the CDR3 is TGTGCCAGCGGGGATACGGGTGAAGCTTTCTTT. It is translated as CASGDTGEAFF. V and J are TRBV6-5 and TRBJ1-1, with unresolved D. Between the trimmed V and J ends, which lost 8 bases and 7 bases, there was a span of 11 bases. The CDR3 length is 11 residues. Per germline, CDR1 MNHEY and CDR2 SVGAGI.

This clonotype showed up just a few times. This sequence joins TRBV9 and TRBJ2-3; possible D gene TRBD1, 6 bases. There are 14 residues in the CDR3. CDR1 SGDLS and CDR2 YYNGEE come from the germline V gene. Deletions cut 3 bases from V and 4 bases from J, with 12 bases between. CDR3 residues: CASSALGGADTQYF. CDR3 coding DNA: TGTGCCAGCAGCGCCCTTGGGGGCGCAGATACGCAGTATTTT.

This clonotype was picked up a small number of times. The chain joins TRBV4-3 to TRBJ2-3, with 10 bases lining up with TRBD2. The CDR3 is made up of 15 amino acids. Per germline, CDR1 LGHNA and CDR2 YSLEER. V was pared by 8 bases and J by 5 bases, with 10 bases of the junction left unmatched. CDR3 bases: TGCGCCAGCTCCTCTCTAGCGGGAGCCGTAGATACGCAGTATTTT. Residues: CASSSLAGAVDTQYF.

This clonotype has a handful of counts. The genes are TRBV5-1 and TRBJ2-7; D uncertain. Trimming pared 1 base from V and 5 bases from J, leaving 7 bases between. Per the germline V gene, CDR1 is SGHRS and CDR2 is YFSETQ. The CDR3 consists of 12 residues. CDR3 in DNA: TGCGCCAGCAGCTTGCAGTGGGACGAGCAGTACTTC. Protein: CASSLQWDEQYF. The full variable domain, with the rest looked up from reference TRBV5-1 and TRBJ2-7, is KAGVTQTPRYLIKTRGQQVTLSCSPISGHRSVSWYQQTPGQGLQFLFEYFSETQRNKGNFPGRFSGRQFSNSRSEMNVSTLELGDSALYLCASSLQWDEQYFGPGTRLTVT.

This clonotype was detected many times. The J gene is TRBJ2-4, the V gene TRBV11-2; 7 bases align to TRBD2. The CDR3 is 17 amino acids. CDR1 is SGHAT and CDR2 is FQNNGV in the germline V gene. The V segment lost 1 base and the J segment 3 bases; nucleotides outside the gene matches: 9. The CDR3 loop reads CASSLGFRGVGKNIQYF. The CDR3 DNA sequence: TGTGCCAGCAGCTTAGGTTTTCGGGGGGTTGGCAAAAACATTCAGTACTTC.